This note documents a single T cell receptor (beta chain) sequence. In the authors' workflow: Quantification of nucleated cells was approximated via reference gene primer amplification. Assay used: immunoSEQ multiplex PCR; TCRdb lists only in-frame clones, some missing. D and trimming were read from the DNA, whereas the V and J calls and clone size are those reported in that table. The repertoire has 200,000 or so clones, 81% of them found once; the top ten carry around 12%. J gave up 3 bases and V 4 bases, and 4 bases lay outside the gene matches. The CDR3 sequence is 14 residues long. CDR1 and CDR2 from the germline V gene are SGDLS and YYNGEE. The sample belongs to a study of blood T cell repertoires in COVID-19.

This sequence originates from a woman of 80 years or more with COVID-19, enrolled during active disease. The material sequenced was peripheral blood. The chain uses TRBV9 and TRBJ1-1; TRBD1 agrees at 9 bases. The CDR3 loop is CASSPWTGDTEAFF. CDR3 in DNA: TGTGCCAGCAGCCCATGGACAGGGGACACTGAAGCTTTCTTT.